A single sample is the source of the 17 T cell receptor beta chains below, sequenced in a study of blood T cells in healthy people across ages. Alongside a J-beta primer mix, a sample-barcoded 5' primer served in a second PCR lasting about 7 to 11 cycles. A single record per CDR3 protein comes from TCRdb applying MiXCR to the 5' RACE reads. The top ten hold under 30% of the sample, which has hundreds of thousands of distinct CDR3 sequences, roughly 56% seen once. The material sequenced was blood. The receptor source for this set is a man in his forties in good health.

This clonotype has just a few counts. V is TRBV7-9 and J is TRBJ2-5, with TRBD2 as a possible D gene (7 bases). Germline-derived CDR1 and CDR2 are SEHNR and FQNEAQ (reference sequence). The CDR3 is 15 amino acids. V was clipped by 5 bases and J by 4 bases, with 17 bases between them. CDR3 coding DNA: TGTGCCAGCAGCGCGGAGGGGGGGAACGTAGAGACCCAGTACTTC. Its protein is CASSAEGGNVETQYF.

The table lists this clonotype with many counts. The chain joins TRBV11-2 to TRBJ2-2; 7 bases line up with TRBD1. The trim removed 0 bases at V and 5 bases at J, leaving 3 bases unmatched. The CDR3 has 15 residues. The V gene's germline CDR1 is SGHAT and CDR2 FQNNGV. CDR3 protein: CASSLEGTVTGELFF. CDR3 coding DNA: TGTGCCAGCAGCTTAGAAGGGACAGTTACCGGGGAGCTGTTTTTT.

V and J are TRBV5-1 and TRBJ1-6, with a weak D call TRBD1 (6 bases). Trimming shortened V by 5 bases and J by 8 bases, and 17 bases separated the two germline ends. Germline V lookup: CDR1 SGHRS, CDR2 YFSETQ. The CDR3 totals 15 residues. This chain's CDR3 is CASRTTGFSDSPLHF. DNA for the CDR3: TGCGCCAGCAGGACTACAGGGTTCTCTGATTCACCCCTCCACTTT.

This clonotype occurred a few times. This chain connects TRBV2 to TRBJ2-7, with D possibly being TRBD1 or TRBD2 (5 bases each). V lost 7 bases and J 5 bases, leaving 18 bases between the germline ends. The length of the CDR3 is 14 residues. Germline values: CDR1 SNHLY, CDR2 FYNNEI. The CDR3 region has the DNA TGTGCCAGCAATGAGGGTTGGGGGATGCACGAGCAGTACTTC. Translation: CASNEGWGMHEQYF.

The rearrangement uses TRBV9 and TRBJ1-6; 9 bases map to TRBD1. The CDR3 loop spans 15 amino acids. Germline loops: CDR1 SGDLS, CDR2 YYNGEE. V lost 2 bases, J lost 9 bases, and 6 bases stayed unmatched. The CDR3 loop reads CASSVGQGGVSPLHF. CDR3 DNA sequence: TGTGCCAGCAGCGTGGGACAGGGAGGGGTTTCACCCCTCCACTTT.

This clonotype has a handful of counts. The chain joins TRBV7-2 to TRBJ2-3; D not certain. Trimming took 5 bases from V and 6 from J, leaving 12 bases between them. The CDR3 runs to 13 residues. CDR1 is SGHTA and CDR2 is FQGNSA in the germline V gene. This CDR3 reads CASSRNAADTQYF. CDR3 sequence (DNA): TGTGCCAGCAGCCGAAATGCGGCGGATACGCAGTATTTT.

The sample holds many counts of this clonotype. The chain couples TRBV6-5 to TRBJ2-3, with D perhaps TRBD2 (5 bases). The V and J ends lost 2 bases and 0 bases respectively, with 6 bases between them. The germline V gene has CDR1 MNHEY and CDR2 SVGAGI. The CDR3 spans 14 residues. CDR3 sequence reads: CASSYRGSTDTQYF. The CDR3 DNA reads TGTGCCAGCAGTTACCGCGGGAGCACAGATACGCAGTATTTT.

This clonotype was seen only a few times. This chain connects TRBV2 to TRBJ2-5; TRBD2 matches at 7 bases. The CDR3 is 15 amino acids. Trimming cost V 9 bases and J 2 bases; bases outside gene matches: 12. CDR1 is SNHLY, CDR2 FYNNEI, per germline. For the CDR3, the DNA is TGTGCCAGTGCGAACGGGGGGAGAGTGCAAGAGACCCAGTACTTC. Its protein product is CASANGGRVQETQYF.

The V gene is TRBV28, the J gene TRBJ2-3; D may be TRBD1 (6 bases). The CDR3 runs to 12 residues. V lost 6 bases, J lost 7 bases, and 11 bases lay in between. From germline, CDR1 is MDHEN and CDR2 SYDVKM. The CDR3 reads CASRGAQNTQYF. CDR3 DNA sequence: TGTGCCAGCAGGGGGGCACAGAATACGCAGTATTTT.

The chain employs TRBV7-2 and TRBJ2-3; 7 bases are a match to TRBD1. Germline CDR1 and CDR2: SGHTA and FQGNSA. The V gene end was trimmed by 5 bases and the J gene end by 4 bases; junction bases not matched to a gene: 12. The CDR3 length is 16 residues. CDR3 sequence reads: CASSPRTGSPSDTQYF. The CDR3 region has the DNA TGTGCCAGCAGCCCACGGACAGGTTCTCCCTCAGATACGCAGTATTTT. The whole variable domain, filled in from reference TRBV7-2 and TRBJ2-3, reads GAGVSQSPSNKVTEKGKDVELRCDPISGHTALYWYRQSLGQGLEFLIYFQGNSAPDKSGLPSDRFSAERTGGSVSTLTIQRTQQEDSAVYLCASSPRTGSPSDTQYFGPGTRLTVL.

The chain recombines TRBV6-6 with TRBJ1-5, with D uncertain. Germline V gene lookup returns CDR1 MNHNY and CDR2 SVGAGI (reference sequence). The V gene lost 2 bases and the J gene lost 2 bases, with 10 bases spanning the gap. The CDR3 runs 15 residues. The DNA of the CDR3 is TGTGCCAGCAGTTACCTTGGGGTAGGCAATCAGCCCCAGCATTTT. Residues: CASSYLGVGNQPQHF.

The genes are TRBV4-2 and TRBJ2-5; possibly TRBD1 for D (5 bases). The end of the DNA aligns better with TRBJ2-7, so the J call may be wrong. This CDR3 comprises 15 residues. Germline V gene data show CDR1 as LGHNA and CDR2 as YNFKEQ. CDR3 in amino acids: CASSQEQGFTCEQYF. The CDR3, as DNA: TGTGCCAGCAGCCAAGAGCAGGGATTTACCTGCGAGCAGTACTTC.

As concerns this clonotype: A clone one base away is much larger, so this may be a read error. This chain connects TRBV7-9 to TRBJ1-2, with D perhaps matching TRBD1 (6 bases). Trimming cost V 0 bases and J 1 base, with 6 bases left between them. This CDR3 spans 14 amino acids. Germline V gene lookup returns CDR1 SEHNR and CDR2 FQNEAQ (reference sequence). CDR3 protein: CASSLADSNYGYTF. In DNA, the CDR3 is TGTGCCAGCAGCTTAGCGGACAGTAACTATGGCTACACCTTC.

In the case of this clonotype: One end of the junction does not line up with germline, which may come from a read error. J is TRBJ2-1 and V is TRBV12-3 or TRBV12-4, with 7 bases identical to TRBD1. The CDR3 is made up of 14 amino acids. In DNA, the CDR3 is TGTGCCAGCACACTGGGACAGTCCTACAGTGAGCAGTTCTTC. Translation: CASTLGQSYSEQFF.

The V and J genes are TRBV2 and TRBJ2-2; no clear D. The CDR3 totals 14 residues. The germline V and J ends were trimmed by 4 bases and 5 bases, with 11 bases remaining between them. Germline V lookup: CDR1 SNHLY, CDR2 FYNNEI. CDR3 in amino acids: CASSGSRATGELFF. CDR3 nucleotides: TGTGCCAGCAGTGGCTCCAGAGCTACCGGGGAGCTGTTTTTT.

This chain links TRBV7-9 with TRBJ2-1; TRBD1 matches at 8 bases. The CDR3 is 16 amino acids. V was pared by 5 bases and J by 0 bases, with 6 bases of the junction left unmatched. Per the germline V gene, CDR1 is SEHNR and CDR2 is FQNEAQ (reference sequence). The DNA for the CDR3 is TGTGCCAGCAGCACCCGGACAGGGAGCTCCTACAATGAGCAGTTCTTC. It yields the protein CASSTRTGSSYNEQFF.

This clonotype was found a few times. In nucleotides, the CDR3 is TGCAGTGCTAGAGTGCACCGGGACCCCCTAAACAATGAGCAGTTCTTC. This codes for CSARVHRDPLNNEQFF. The V and J genes are TRBV20-1 and TRBJ2-1, with D possibly being TRBD1 or TRBD2 (5 bases each). Germline CDR1 reads DFQATT; CDR2 reads SNEGSKA (reference sequence). V was cut by 1 base and J by 5 bases, with 18 bases left in between. This CDR3 has 16 amino acids.